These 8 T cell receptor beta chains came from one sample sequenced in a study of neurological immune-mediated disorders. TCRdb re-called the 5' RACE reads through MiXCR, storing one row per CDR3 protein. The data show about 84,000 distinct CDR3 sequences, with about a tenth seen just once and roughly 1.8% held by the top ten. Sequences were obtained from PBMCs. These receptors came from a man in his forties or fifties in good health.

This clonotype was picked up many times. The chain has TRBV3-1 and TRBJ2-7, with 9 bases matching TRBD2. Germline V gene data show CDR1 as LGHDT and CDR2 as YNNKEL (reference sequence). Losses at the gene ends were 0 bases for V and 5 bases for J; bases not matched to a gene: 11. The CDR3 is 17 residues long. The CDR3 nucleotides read TGTGCCAGCAGCCAAGACCAAGCGGGAGGCTTTTTCCACGAGCAGTACTTC. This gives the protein CASSQDQAGGFFHEQYF.

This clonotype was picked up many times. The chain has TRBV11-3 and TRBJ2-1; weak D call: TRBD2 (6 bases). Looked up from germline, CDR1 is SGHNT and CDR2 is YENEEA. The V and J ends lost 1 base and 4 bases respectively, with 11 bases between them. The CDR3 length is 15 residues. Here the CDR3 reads CASSLAGSGYNEQFF. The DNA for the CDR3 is TGTGCCAGCAGCTTAGCGGGTAGCGGATACAATGAGCAGTTCTTC.

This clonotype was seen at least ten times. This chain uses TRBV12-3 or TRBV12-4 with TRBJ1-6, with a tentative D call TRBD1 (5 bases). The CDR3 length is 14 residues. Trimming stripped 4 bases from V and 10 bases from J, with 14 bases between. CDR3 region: CASSSGLGSSPLHF. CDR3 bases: TGTGCCAGCAGTTCGGGACTGGGCAGCTCACCCCTCCACTTT.

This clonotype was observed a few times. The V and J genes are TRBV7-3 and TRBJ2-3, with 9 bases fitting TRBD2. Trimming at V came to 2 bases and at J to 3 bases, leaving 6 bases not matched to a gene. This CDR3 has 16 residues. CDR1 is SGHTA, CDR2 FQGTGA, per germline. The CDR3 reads CASSLRAGGRTDTQYF. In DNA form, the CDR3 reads TGTGCCAGCAGCTTACGGGCGGGAGGGCGAACAGATACGCAGTATTTT.

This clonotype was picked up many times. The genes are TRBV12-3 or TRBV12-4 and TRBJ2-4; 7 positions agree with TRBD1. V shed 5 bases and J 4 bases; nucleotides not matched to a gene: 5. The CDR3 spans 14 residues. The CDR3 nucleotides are TGTGCCAGCAGTCTTGGGACAGTGAAAAACATTCAGTACTTC. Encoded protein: CASSLGTVKNIQYF.

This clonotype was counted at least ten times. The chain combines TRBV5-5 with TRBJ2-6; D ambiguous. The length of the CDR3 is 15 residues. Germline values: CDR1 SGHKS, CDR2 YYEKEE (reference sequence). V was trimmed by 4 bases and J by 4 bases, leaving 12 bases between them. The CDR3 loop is CASSREWSGANVLTF. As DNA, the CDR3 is TGTGCCAGCAGCCGTGAATGGAGCGGGGCCAACGTCCTGACTTTC.

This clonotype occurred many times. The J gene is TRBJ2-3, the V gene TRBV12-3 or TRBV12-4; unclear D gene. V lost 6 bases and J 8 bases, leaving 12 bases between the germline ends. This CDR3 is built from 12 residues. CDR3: CASSPGPGTQYF. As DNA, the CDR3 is TGTGCCAGCAGCCCCGGCCCAGGTACGCAGTATTTT.

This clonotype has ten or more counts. The CDR3 coding sequence is TGTGCCACCAGCAGAGTTCCTAGCGGTAGCACAGATACGCAGTATTTT. Residues: CATSRVPSGSTDTQYF. The chain links TRBV15 to TRBJ2-3, with 7 bases fitting TRBD2. The V segment lost 1 base and the J segment 0 bases; nucleotides outside the gene matches: 4. CDR3 length equals 16 residues. The V gene's germline CDR1 is LNHNV and CDR2 YYDKDF (reference sequence).